This is a list of T cell receptor beta chains from one sample in a study of T cells after yellow fever vaccination. One entry per CDR3 protein, called by TCRdb with MiXCR from the 5' RACE reads. The table records nearly 550,000 distinct CDR3 sequences, about 19% of them present only once. The source material was PBMCs, sampled 15 days after the yellow fever booster vaccination. These receptors all come from a man aged 25 to 45 who received the YFV17D yellow fever vaccine. CDR3s include the opening cysteine and the closing phenylalanine or tryptophan.

V gene: TRBV29-1; J gene: TRBJ2-7; CDR3 protein: CSVSLLAGELYEQYF
V gene: TRBV20-1; J gene: TRBJ2-1; CDR3 protein: CSATGTSGSGVLHEQFF
V gene: TRBV9; J gene: TRBJ2-4; CDR3 protein: CASSPRDSKDQYF
V gene: TRBV7-8; J gene: TRBJ2-2; CDR3 protein: CASSSLAGDLTHGGELFF
V gene: TRBV6-2/TRBV6-3; J gene: TRBJ2-6; CDR3 protein: CASRSRDRVWSGANVLTF
V gene: TRBV28; J gene: TRBJ2-3; CDR3 protein: CASRPWTGEGEDTQYF
V gene: TRBV7-9; J gene: TRBJ2-7; CDR3 protein: CASSLNKRGLNF
V gene: TRBV7-2; J gene: TRBJ2-1; CDR3 protein: CASSPGGFEVTKYEQFF
V gene: TRBV7-9; J gene: TRBJ1-4; CDR3 protein: CASSLLSGSNEKLFF
V gene: TRBV5-1; J gene: TRBJ1-1; CDR3 protein: CASRSPSNTEAFF
V gene: TRBV5-6; J gene: TRBJ2-7; CDR3 protein: CASSPPDNLYEQYF
V gene: TRBV24-1; J gene: TRBJ2-1; CDR3 protein: CATSRASGRGEQFF
V gene: TRBV27; J gene: TRBJ1-2; CDR3 protein: CASSLGRLNYGYTF
V gene: TRBV12-3/TRBV12-4; J gene: TRBJ1-5; CDR3 protein: CASSFSPNQPQHF
V gene: TRBV20-1; J gene: TRBJ2-3; CDR3 protein: CSPTGVGDTQYF
V gene: TRBV14; J gene: TRBJ2-1; CDR3 protein: CASSLRQGRWNEQFF
V gene: TRBV20-1; J gene: TRBJ2-2; CDR3 protein: CSARGGSGSLNTGELFF
V gene: TRBV19; J gene: TRBJ2-7; CDR3 protein: CASSAGQGDYEQYF
V gene: TRBV7-8; J gene: TRBJ1-2; CDR3 protein: CASSFRTGGYYGYTF
V gene: TRBV12-3/TRBV12-4; J gene: TRBJ2-3; CDR3 protein: CASTQDRATQYF
V gene: TRBV7-6; J gene: TRBJ2-1; CDR3 protein: CASSLVADHNEQFF
V gene: TRBV5-1; J gene: TRBJ2-3; CDR3 protein: CASSLASRTSGTDTQYF
V gene: TRBV15; J gene: TRBJ2-7; CDR3 protein: CATGGSGLAGEIYEQYF
V gene: TRBV3-1; J gene: TRBJ2-5; CDR3 protein: CASSQPTGQETQYF
V gene: TRBV7-2; J gene: TRBJ2-7; CDR3 protein: CASSIPGPNYEQYF
V gene: TRBV5-5; J gene: TRBJ2-1; CDR3 protein: CASSLWRGENEQFF
V gene: TRBV2; J gene: TRBJ2-7; CDR3 protein: CASSAEELGEQYF
V gene: TRBV15; J gene: TRBJ2-5; CDR3 protein: CATSRSGGKETQYF
V gene: TRBV5-1; J gene: TRBJ2-5; CDR3 protein: CASSPGNSGSGETQYF
V gene: TRBV7-9; J gene: TRBJ2-7; CDR3 protein: CASSPDSLGYEQYF
V gene: TRBV20-1; J gene: TRBJ1-2; CDR3 protein: CSARDRGTGYGYTF
V gene: TRBV7-2; J gene: TRBJ2-7; CDR3 protein: CASSPGRPSYEQYF
V gene: TRBV20-1; J gene: TRBJ2-7; CDR3 protein: CSAIPAGGPSYEQYF
V gene: TRBV5-5; J gene: TRBJ2-2; CDR3 protein: CASSQIQGPNTGELFF
V gene: TRBV5-1; J gene: TRBJ2-1; CDR3 protein: CASSLLPPSSYNEQFF
V gene: TRBV20-1; J gene: TRBJ2-5; CDR3 protein: CSATGGTITETQYF
V gene: TRBV7-9; J gene: TRBJ2-7; CDR3 protein: CASNRDLSEQYF
V gene: TRBV5-5; J gene: TRBJ1-3; CDR3 protein: CASSLGTGSSGNTIYF
V gene: TRBV6-2/TRBV6-3; J gene: TRBJ2-3; CDR3 protein: CASSYARELIDTQYF
V gene: TRBV3-1; J gene: TRBJ2-7; CDR3 protein: CASSQDELAGSYEQYF
V gene: TRBV4-3; J gene: TRBJ1-4; CDR3 protein: CASSQDFGWGEKLFF
V gene: TRBV12-3/TRBV12-4; J gene: TRBJ2-5; CDR3 protein: CAIGGLGETQYF
V gene: TRBV30; J gene: TRBJ2-2; CDR3 protein: CACTSTANTGELFF
V gene: TRBV15; J gene: TRBJ2-5; CDR3 protein: CATSKDGETQYF
V gene: TRBV18; J gene: TRBJ2-7; CDR3 protein: CASSPGLAGGFIYEQYF
V gene: TRBV28; J gene: TRBJ1-2; CDR3 protein: CASSPTRRDGYTF
V gene: TRBV7-9; J gene: TRBJ2-3; CDR3 protein: CASAGLPPDTQYF
V gene: TRBV25-1; J gene: TRBJ2-6; CDR3 protein: CASSVRDRSSGANVLTF
V gene: TRBV6-1; J gene: TRBJ2-1; CDR3 protein: CASTSFSAGPYNEQFF
V gene: TRBV6-2/TRBV6-3; J gene: TRBJ2-5; CDR3 protein: CASAILGQNQETQYF
V gene: TRBV6-2/TRBV6-3; J gene: TRBJ2-7; CDR3 protein: CASSPGLAASEQYF
V gene: TRBV5-1; J gene: TRBJ1-5; CDR3 protein: CASSLEGYQPQHF
V gene: TRBV5-8; J gene: TRBJ1-2; CDR3 protein: CASSSGLGQGNGYTF
V gene: TRBV6-1; J gene: TRBJ2-3; CDR3 protein: CASAPSGPDTQYF
V gene: TRBV27; J gene: TRBJ1-5; CDR3 protein: CASRGGVGQPQHF
V gene: TRBV11-1; J gene: TRBJ2-1; CDR3 protein: CASSLAALAGVDEQFF
V gene: TRBV29-1; J gene: TRBJ2-2; CDR3 protein: CSVHWGKSGELFF
V gene: TRBV6-5; J gene: TRBJ2-5; CDR3 protein: CASRYSGTGEETQYF
V gene: TRBV11-3; J gene: TRBJ2-1; CDR3 protein: CASSTGTSGGREQFF
V gene: TRBV20-1; J gene: TRBJ1-5; CDR3 protein: CSARSTSNQPQHF